This TCR beta chain was retrieved from a study of CD8 T cells in ankylosing spondylitis. General observations from the study: Characteristic of ankylosing spondylitis blood, it appeared, was a TCR beta motif comprising several highly homologous variants. Reports of some motif variants in reactive arthritis synovial fluid and blood predate this one.

The CDR3 is made up of 15 amino acids. V was trimmed by 4 bases and J by 5 bases, leaving 15 bases between them. From germline, CDR1 is MNHEY and CDR2 SMNVEV (reference sequence). To note about this clonotype: Its antigen is unknown.

Making the TCR beta libraries involved quantitative 5'-RACE with molecular barcodes. TCRdb itself ran the 5' RACE reads through MiXCR, one entry per CDR3 protein. This sample has 300,000 to 400,000 distinct CDR3 sequences; around 10% occur once, and the top ten carry 9.1%. The gene calls are TRBV27 and TRBJ2-1; a weak D match, TRBD1 (6 bases). What was sequenced was blood, either unsorted or a sorted T cell fraction (not recorded which). The sequence was obtained from a female donor with ankylosing spondylitis or in good health (not recorded which). The CDR3 loop reads CASSYGQRLNNEQFF. CDR3 sequence (DNA): TGTGCCAGCAGTTACGGACAGCGACTTAACAATGAGCAGTTCTTC.